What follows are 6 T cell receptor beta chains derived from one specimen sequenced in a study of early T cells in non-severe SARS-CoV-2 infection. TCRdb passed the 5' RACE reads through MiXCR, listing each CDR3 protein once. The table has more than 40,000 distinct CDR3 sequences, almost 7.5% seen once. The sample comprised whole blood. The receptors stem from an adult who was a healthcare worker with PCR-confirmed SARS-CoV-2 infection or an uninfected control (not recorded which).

In nucleotides, the CDR3 is TGTGCCACCAGTGATTTCAGGTATGGCGGGGACAGAAGAGGAGAGACCCAGTACTTC. Translation gives CATSDFRYGGDRRGETQYF. V gene TRBV24-1 combines with J gene TRBJ2-5; weak D call: TRBD1 (7 bases). CDR3 size: 19 residues. Trimming left V 1 base short and J 4 bases short, with 24 bases between. In germline, CDR1 is KGHDR, CDR2 SFDVKD.

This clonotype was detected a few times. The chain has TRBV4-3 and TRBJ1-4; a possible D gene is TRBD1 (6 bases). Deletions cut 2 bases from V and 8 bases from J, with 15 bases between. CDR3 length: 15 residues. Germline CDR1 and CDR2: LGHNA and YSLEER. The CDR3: CASSQNPDSTEKLFF. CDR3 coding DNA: TGCGCCAGCAGCCAAAACCCGGACAGTACGGAAAAACTGTTTTTT.

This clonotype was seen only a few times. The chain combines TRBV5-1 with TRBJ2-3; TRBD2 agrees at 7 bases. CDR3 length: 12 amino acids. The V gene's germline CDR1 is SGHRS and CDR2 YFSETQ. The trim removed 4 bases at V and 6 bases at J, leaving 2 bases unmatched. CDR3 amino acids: CASSRGVDTQYF. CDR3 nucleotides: TGCGCCAGCAGCCGGGGGGTTGATACGCAGTATTTT.

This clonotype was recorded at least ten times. In nucleotides, the CDR3 is TGTGCCAGCAGTAGACAGGGCTCTGGAAACACCATATATTTT. Amino acids: CASSRQGSGNTIYF. This rearrangement joins TRBV7-2 to TRBJ1-3; 7 nucleotides line up with TRBD1. V lost 6 bases, J lost 0 bases, and 2 bases stayed unmatched. The CDR3 is made up of 14 amino acids. Germline V gene data show CDR1 as SGHTA and CDR2 as FQGNSA.

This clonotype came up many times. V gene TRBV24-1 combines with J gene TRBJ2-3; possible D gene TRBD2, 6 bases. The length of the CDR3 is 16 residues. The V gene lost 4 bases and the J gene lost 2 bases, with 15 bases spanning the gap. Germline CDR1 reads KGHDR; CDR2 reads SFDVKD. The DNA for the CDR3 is TGTGCCACCAGTGACCGCCGGACGGGGGACACAGATACGCAGTATTTT. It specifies CATSDRRTGDTDTQYF.

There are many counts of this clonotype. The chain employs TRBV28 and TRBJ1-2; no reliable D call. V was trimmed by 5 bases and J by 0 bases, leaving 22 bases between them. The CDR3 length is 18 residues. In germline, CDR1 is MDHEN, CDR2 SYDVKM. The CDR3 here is CASSLALRHHGSNYGYTF. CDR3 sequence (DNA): TGTGCCAGCAGTCTAGCCCTTCGCCACCACGGTTCTAACTATGGCTACACCTTC.